This T cell receptor (beta chain) was profiled in a study of CD4 T cells in relation to SARS-CoV-2 and coronaviruses. Concerning this clone: Its matching antigen is unknown.

Study-wide findings and caveats: No crossreactivity against non-spike viral proteins was tested here. According to naive versus memory sequencing, detected responses are memory recall, not newly primed.

Unexposed donor CD4+ T cells date from 2011-2018, before the COVID-19 pandemic. Naive and memory CD4+ T cells were separated from cryopreserved PBMCs. Assay: immunoSEQ multiplex PCR; the TCRdb copy retains only in-frame clones and omits some. This sample has about 64,000 clones; approximately 94% occur once, and the top ten carry 0.13% to 0.15%. Looked up from germline, CDR1 is LNHDA and CDR2 is SQIVND (reference sequence). Trimming took off 6 bases at V and 1 base at J, with 15 bases between the two ends. The CDR3 totals 15 residues. The rearrangement uses TRBV19 and TRBJ1-1, with D possibly being TRBD1 (6 bases). Sequences were obtained from naive CD4+ T cells from PBMCs. Subset in this sample: naive CD4+ T cells isolated by negative enrichment. The TCR was taken from a human donor in good health. CDR3 sequence: CASRTAGAWNTEAFF. In nucleotides, the CDR3 is TGTGCCAGTAGAACTGCGGGGGCCTGGAACACTGAAGCTTTCTTT. Based on the CDR3 plus reference TRBV19 and TRBJ1-1, the full variable domain is DGGITQSPKYLFRKEGQNVTLSCEQNLNHDAMYWYRQDPGQGLRLIYYSQIVNDFQKGDIAEGYSVSREKKESFPLTVTSAQKNPTAFYLCASRTAGAWNTEAFFGQGTRLTVV.